The T cell receptor (beta chain) under discussion was sequenced for a study of blood T cell repertoires in COVID-19. Background on the study: Material from acute and convalescent COVID-19 was sourced from the United States, Italy and Spain. Nucleic acid was either cDNA or gDNA, and it came from T cells, B-cell-depleted T cells, or PBMCs.

The CDR3 is 13 amino acids. Per germline, CDR1 LNHDA and CDR2 SQIVND (reference sequence). V was pared by 10 bases and J by 7 bases, with 14 bases between. Original processing notes: Quantification of nucleated cells was approximated via reference gene primer amplification. This table comes from immunoSEQ multiplex PCR, and its TCRdb copy is limited to in-frame clones, with some not included. Clone size and V and J calls were adopted from that table, with D and trimming inferred from the DNA. Here the sample spans some 150,000 clones, about 80% being singletons. This sequence was found in an older woman with acute or convalescent COVID-19. The sequencing input was peripheral blood. The chain recombines TRBV19 with TRBJ1-6, with a possible D match to TRBD1 (5 bases). The CDR3 loop reads CATRWGENSPLHF. Written as DNA, the CDR3 is TGTGCCACCCGGTGGGGGGAAAATTCACCCCTCCACTTT.